This is a list of T cell receptor beta chains from one sample in a study of T cell clonotyping in hematopoietic cell transplantation. The assay was immunoSEQ multiplex PCR, and TCRdb's table has in-frame clones only and misses some. The repertoire holds tens of thousands of clones, with 85% to 90% as singletons. The specimen comprised peripheral blood mononuclear cells, sampled before stem cell transplant. The receptor set was obtained from a man in his fifties or sixties with biphenotypic leukemia. Some clones in this sample may be carry-over from other donors' samples. CDR3s include the opening cysteine and the closing phenylalanine or tryptophan. D genes are given only for firm matches. Clone size, where shown, is once, few, many, or a class for clones that have expanded.

. TRBJ1-1 TRBV11-2 . CASSLEAGVAAFF TGTGCCAGCAGCTTAGAGGCAGGAGTGGCAGCTTTCTTT
. TRBJ1-4 TRBV25-1 . CASSRPATNEKLFF TGTGCCAGCAGTCGGCCTGCAACTAATGAAAAACTGTTTTTT
TRBD1 TRBJ2-5 TRBV2 . CATSTQGIQETQYF TGTGCCACGTCGACACAGGGGATCCAAGAGACCCAGTACTTC
. TRBJ1-1 TRBV5-1 . CASSLDMNTEAFF TGCGCCAGCAGCCTTGATATGAACACTGAAGCTTTCTTT
TRBD2 TRBJ2-7 TRBV7-2 . CASTVGLAGVNEQYF TGTGCCAGCACCGTAGGACTAGCGGGAGTCAACGAGCAGTACTTC
. TRBJ2-5 TRBV30 . CAWSVPPQQETQYF TGTGCCTGGAGTGTACCCCCTCAACAAGAGACCCAGTACTTC
. TRBJ2-2 TRBV4-2 . CASSQPRGLMGIGELFF TGTGCCAGCAGCCAACCCAGAGGTCTTATGGGCATTGGGGAGCTGTTTTTT
. TRBJ1-2 TRBV28 . CASSLVGVNYGYTF TGTGCCAGCAGTTTGGTTGGGGTTAACTATGGCTACACCTTC
. TRBJ2-7 TRBV6-6 . CASSPNGVRGHEQYF TGTGCCAGCAGTCCAAATGGGGTTCGGGGGCACGAGCAGTACTTC
. TRBJ2-1 TRBV5-1 . CASSLEGSTYNEQFF TGCGCCAGCAGCTTAGAGGGGTCTACCTACAATGAGCAGTTCTTC
. TRBJ1-2 TRBV7-2 once CASSFTGLEGYTF TGTGCCAGCAGCTTTACAGGGTTGGAAGGCTACACCTTC
. TRBJ2-7 TRBV4-1 . CASSQGSRGDYEQYF TGCGCCAGCAGCCAAGGTTCCAGGGGCGACTACGAGCAGTACTTC
. TRBJ2-5 TRBV5-1 . CASSKVGTPYQETQYF TGCGCCAGCAGCAAAGTAGGGACCCCGTACCAAGAGACCCAGTACTTC
TRBD2 TRBJ2-7 TRBV6-6 once CASSYDLAGRYYEQYF TGTGCCAGCAGTTACGATCTAGCGGGACGATACTACGAGCAGTACTTC
. TRBJ2-1 TRBV28 . CASRLGYSPYNEQFF TGTGCCAGCAGGCTCGGGTATTCCCCCTACAATGAGCAGTTCTTC
. TRBJ2-1 TRBV6-5 . CASSYRETNEQFF TGTGCCAGCAGTTACCGTGAGACCAATGAGCAGTTCTTC
TRBD1 TRBJ1-1 TRBV5-1 . CASSFRDGTGGLGTEAFF TGCGCCAGCAGCTTCCGCGACGGGACAGGGGGTCTGGGCACTGAAGCTTTCTTT
. TRBJ2-3 TRBV30 once CAWSRGAASTDTQYF TGTGCCTGGAGTCGAGGGGCGGCCAGCACAGATACGCAGTATTTT
. TRBJ1-1 TRBV5-1 . CASSLRGGNTEAFF TGCGCCAGCAGCTTGCGAGGTGGGAACACTGAAGCTTTCTTT
TRBD2 TRBJ2-1 TRBV6-4 . CASSSTSGVPNEQFF TGTGCCAGCAGTTCGACTAGCGGGGTCCCCAATGAGCAGTTCTTC
. TRBJ2-7 TRBV7-9 . CASSLDGTGQYF TGTGCCAGCAGCTTAGACGGCACAGGGCAGTACTTC
. TRBJ2-1 TRBV28 . CASTTLGNEQFF TGTGCCAGCACTACTCTGGGAAATGAGCAGTTCTTC
. TRBJ2-7 TRBV30 . CALGDPSYEQYF TGTGCTCTGGGGGACCCCTCCTACGAGCAGTACTTC
. TRBJ2-7 TRBV2 . CASSEYLLAYEQYF TGTGCCAGCAGTGAATATCTCCTTGCCTACGAGCAGTACTTC
TRBD1 TRBJ1-1 TRBV30 . CAWTKWGQGMNTEAFF TGTGCCTGGACTAAATGGGGACAGGGGATGAACACTGAAGCTTTCTTT
. TRBJ1-5 TRBV30 . CAWSLGIKDQPQHF TGTGCCTGGAGCCTAGGGATTAAAGATCAGCCCCAGCATTTT
. TRBJ2-7 TRBV20-1 . CSARDRLEQYF TGCAGTGCTAGAGACAGGCTCGAGCAGTACTTC
TRBD1 TRBJ2-7 TRBV28 . CVTRRTGTYEQYF TGTGTTACCCGGAGGACAGGGACTTACGAGCAGTACTTC
. TRBJ1-4 TRBV6-5 . CASSRQFSTNEKLFF TGTGCCAGCAGCCGACAGTTTTCAACTAATGAAAAACTGTTTTTT
. TRBJ2-4 TRBV28 . CASRGRFFNIQYF TGTGCCAGCAGGGGGAGGTTCTTTAACATTCAGTACTTC
. TRBJ1-4 TRBV5-6 once CASSLEGQGSYEKLFF TGTGCCAGCAGCTTGGAGGGGCAAGGGAGTTATGAAAAACTGTTTTTT
TRBD1 TRBJ2-5 TRBV5-8 . CASSYGTGAQYF TGTGCCAGCAGCTACGGGACAGGGGCCCAGTACTTC
TRBD1 TRBJ2-7 TRBV2 . CASTGQRYEQYF TGTGCCAGCACGGGACAGAGATACGAGCAGTACTTC
TRBD2 TRBJ2-7 TRBV7-6 . CASSRIAGVSEQYF TGTGCCAGCAGCAGGATAGCGGGAGTAAGCGAGCAGTACTTC